This T cell receptor beta chain was sequenced for a study of T-cell reconstitution after alpha-beta-depleted transplantation in children. Unique molecular identifiers were used in preparing the TCRbeta library. TCRdb recomputed calls from the PCR reads with MiXCR, one row per CDR3 protein. The table shows around 580,000 distinct CDR3 sequences, with approximately 30% occurring only once. The CDR3 totals 16 residues. CDR1 and CDR2 (germline): SGHDN, FVKESK. V dropped 0 bases and J dropped 5; count of bases not matched to a gene: 8. Study results and caveats: About two months after transplant, alpha-beta T cells reportedly came from several hundred expanded graft clones. Diversity and T-cell counts at one year after transplant derived mostly from new T cells. Surviving thymic progenitors and recipient T cells were the source of high TCRbeta diversity at day 60 in some patients.

A word on this clonotype: The antigen is unknown.

The material was PBMCs, obtained before TCRalphabeta/CD19-depleted stem cell transplant. The chain is built from TRBV14 and TRBJ2-7; 9 bases map to TRBD2. The source is a boy under two years old with Wiskott-Aldrich syndrome, due to receive a stem cell transplant. CDR3 residues: CASSQDRIAGVHEQYF. DNA for the CDR3: TGTGCCAGCAGCCAAGATCGAATAGCGGGAGTCCACGAGCAGTACTTC.